Given below is one T cell receptor (beta chain) in context. Its antigen is unknown. This specimen comes from a study of Graves' ophthalmopathy and Graves' hyperthyroidism. The overall study: Blood was drawn at initial diagnosis, before any treatment. Study findings and constraints: Sensitivity reached 85% to 90% and specificity 81.08% for a 13-signature model separating ophthalmopathy from stable hyperthyroidism.

Germline V gene sequence: CDR1 SQVTM, CDR2 ANQGSEA. The CDR3 consists of 12 residues. V was pared by 4 bases and J by 8 bases, with 7 bases of the junction left unmatched. RNA transcripts yielded amplified TCR beta CDR3 regions. A first-round RT-PCR used HTBI primers, followed by a second-round multiplex PCR. MiXCR was run by TCRdb on the multiplex PCR reads, yielding one entry per CDR3 protein. The data hold 600,000 to 700,000 distinct CDR3 sequences, with 35% to 45% observed a single time. This sequence joins TRBV29-1 and TRBJ1-2; TRBD1 aligns across 7 bases. What was sequenced was peripheral blood. This receptor was obtained from an adult man with Graves' ophthalmopathy. CDR3 amino acids: CSVGEGGSGYTF. DNA for the CDR3: TGCAGCGTTGGGGAAGGGGGCTCGGGCTACACCTTC.